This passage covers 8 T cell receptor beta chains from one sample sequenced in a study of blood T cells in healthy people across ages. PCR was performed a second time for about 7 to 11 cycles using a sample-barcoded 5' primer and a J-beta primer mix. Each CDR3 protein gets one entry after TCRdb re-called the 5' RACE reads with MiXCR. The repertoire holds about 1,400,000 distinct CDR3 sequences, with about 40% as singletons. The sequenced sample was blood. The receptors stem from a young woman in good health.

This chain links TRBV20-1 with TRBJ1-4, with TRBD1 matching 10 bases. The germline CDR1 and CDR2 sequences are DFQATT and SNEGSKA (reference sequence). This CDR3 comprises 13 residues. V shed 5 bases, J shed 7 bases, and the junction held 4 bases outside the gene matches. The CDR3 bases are TGCAGTGCTCAAGACAGGGGGCCTGAAAAACTGTTTTTT. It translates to CSAQDRGPEKLFF.

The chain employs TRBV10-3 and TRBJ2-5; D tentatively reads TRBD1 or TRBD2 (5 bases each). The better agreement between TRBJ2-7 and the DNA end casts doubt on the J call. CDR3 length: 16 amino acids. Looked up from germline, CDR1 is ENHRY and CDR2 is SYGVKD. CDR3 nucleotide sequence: TGTGCCATCAGTGAGTCACGAGGGGTTCTCAACTACGAGCAGTACTTC. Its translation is CAISESRGVLNYEQYF.

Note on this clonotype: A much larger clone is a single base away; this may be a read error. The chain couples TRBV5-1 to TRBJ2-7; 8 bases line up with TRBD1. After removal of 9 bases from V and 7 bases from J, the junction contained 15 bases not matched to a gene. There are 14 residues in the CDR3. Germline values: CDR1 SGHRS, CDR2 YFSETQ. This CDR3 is CATSTGVEYNEQYF. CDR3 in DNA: TGCGCCACCTCGACAGGGGTAGAATACAATGAGCAGTACTTC.

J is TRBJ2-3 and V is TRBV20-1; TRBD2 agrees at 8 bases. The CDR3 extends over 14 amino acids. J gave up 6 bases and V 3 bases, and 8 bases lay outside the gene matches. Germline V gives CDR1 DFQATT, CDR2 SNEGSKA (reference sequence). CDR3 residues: CSASSGIGGDTQYF. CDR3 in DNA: TGCAGTGCTAGTAGCGGGATAGGTGGCGATACGCAGTATTTT.

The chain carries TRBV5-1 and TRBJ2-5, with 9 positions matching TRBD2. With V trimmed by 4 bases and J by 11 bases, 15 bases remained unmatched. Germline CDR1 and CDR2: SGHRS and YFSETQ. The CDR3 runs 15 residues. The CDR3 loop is CASSPVTSGYNEQYF. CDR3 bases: TGCGCCAGCAGCCCAGTGACTAGCGGATACAATGAGCAGTACTTC.

The CDR3 is CSAQTSGGALNTGELFF. As DNA, the CDR3 is TGCAGTGCCCAGACTAGCGGGGGGGCTTTAAACACCGGGGAGCTGTTTTTT. The chain is built from TRBV20-1 and TRBJ2-2, with 14 bases lining up with TRBD2. CDR3 size: 17 residues. The J segment lost 2 bases and the V segment lost 6 bases, leaving 8 bases of the junction unmatched. CDR1 is DFQATT and CDR2 is SNEGSKA in the germline V gene (reference sequence).

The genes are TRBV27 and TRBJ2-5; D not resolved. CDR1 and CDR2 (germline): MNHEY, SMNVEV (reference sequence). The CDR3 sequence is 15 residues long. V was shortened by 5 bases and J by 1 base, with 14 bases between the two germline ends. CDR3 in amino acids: CASSRRSLPQETQYF. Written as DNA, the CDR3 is TGTGCCAGCAGTCGGCGGAGTCTTCCCCAAGAGACCCAGTACTTC.

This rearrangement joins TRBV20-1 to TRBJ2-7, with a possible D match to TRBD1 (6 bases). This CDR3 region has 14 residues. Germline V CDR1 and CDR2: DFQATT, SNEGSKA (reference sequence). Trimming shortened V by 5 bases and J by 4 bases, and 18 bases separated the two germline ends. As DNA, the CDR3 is TGCAGTGCTCGTCCGGACAGTGGAACTTACGAGCAGTACTTC. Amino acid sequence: CSARPDSGTYEQYF.